One sample yielded the 32 T cell receptor beta chains listed below, sequenced in a study of blood T cell repertoires in COVID-19. Generated by immunoSEQ multiplex PCR, the TCRdb table keeps only in-frame clones and is missing some. The sample shows about 300,000 clones, over 85% of them seen only once. The sequencing input was PBMCs or T cells enriched from blood (not recorded which). Source of these receptors: a woman in her forties or fifties who had been exposed to COVID-19.

This sequence joins TRBV5-5 and TRBJ1-5; 9 bases are a match to TRBD1. Germline values: CDR1 SGHKS, CDR2 YYEKEE (reference sequence). This CDR3 has 15 amino acids. The J segment lost 6 bases and the V segment lost 3 bases, leaving 7 bases of the junction unmatched. CDR3 amino acids: CASSWGTGIGQPQHF. In nucleotides, the CDR3 is TGTGCCAGCAGCTGGGGGACAGGGATTGGTCAGCCCCAGCATTTT.

This rearrangement joins TRBV7-2 to TRBJ2-7; 8 nucleotides match TRBD2. From germline, CDR1 is SGHTA and CDR2 FQGNSA. This CDR3 spans 17 amino acids. With V trimmed by 5 bases and J by 3 bases, 15 bases remained unmatched. The CDR3 loop reads CASSNVEPGLGNYEQYF. CDR3 DNA sequence: TGTGCCAGCAGCAACGTAGAACCGGGACTAGGAAACTACGAGCAGTACTTC. Full variable domain (remainder filled in from reference TRBV7-2 and TRBJ2-7): GAGVSQSPSNKVTEKGKDVELRCDPISGHTALYWYRQSLGQGLEFLIYFQGNSAPDKSGLPSDRFSAERTGGSVSTLTIQRTQQEDSAVYLCASSNVEPGLGNYEQYFGPGTRLTVT.

The chain employs TRBV19 and TRBJ1-1, with TRBD1 matching 7 bases. CDR3 size: 15 residues. V was pared by 6 bases and J by 1 base, with 8 bases of the junction left unmatched. CDR1 is LNHDA, CDR2 SQIVND, per germline (reference sequence). The CDR3 DNA reads TGTGCCAGTAGCAAACCAGACAGGGAGAACACTGAAGCTTTCTTT. Protein product: CASSKPDRENTEAFF.

The genes are TRBV28 and TRBJ1-5, with D uncertain. The CDR3 runs 13 residues. Per the germline V gene, CDR1 is MDHEN and CDR2 is SYDVKM. Trimming removed 8 bases at V and 6 bases at J, with 14 bases between. CDR3 sequence: CASVLPGVQPQHF. CDR3 in DNA: TGTGCCAGCGTTTTACCCGGGGTTCAGCCCCAGCATTTT.

V gene TRBV29-1 combines with J gene TRBJ2-2; 15 nucleotides match TRBD2. CDR3 size: 18 residues. V lost 5 bases, J lost 0 bases, and 7 bases stayed unmatched. CDR1 and CDR2 from the germline V gene are SQVTM and ANQGSEA. The chain's CDR3 is CSVLKRTSGGANTGELFF. In DNA form, the CDR3 reads TGCAGCGTTTTAAAACGGACTAGCGGGGGGGCGAACACCGGGGAGCTGTTTTTT.

This chain connects TRBV19 to TRBJ1-5, with 10 positions matching TRBD1. The J segment lost 6 bases and the V segment lost 8 bases, leaving 7 bases of the junction unmatched. The CDR3 sequence is 14 residues long. Germline V gene lookup returns CDR1 LNHDA and CDR2 SQIVND (reference sequence). The CDR3 sequence is CASRDRGTAQPQHF. The CDR3 DNA sequence: TGTGCCAGTCGGGACAGGGGAACGGCTCAGCCCCAGCATTTT.

The V gene is TRBV15, the J gene TRBJ2-5, with a tentative D call TRBD1 (5 bases). In germline, CDR1 is LNHNV, CDR2 YYDKDF (reference sequence). Trimming stripped 0 bases from V and 5 bases from J, with 19 bases between. The CDR3 length is 17 residues. CDR3: CATSRERIQVAGETQYF. The CDR3, as DNA: TGTGCCACCAGCAGAGAAAGAATACAGGTGGCTGGGGAGACCCAGTACTTC. Using reference TRBV15 and TRBJ2-5 for the parts outside the CDR3, the full variable domain is DAMVIQNPRYQVTQFGKPVTLSCSQTLNHNVMYWYQQKSSQAPKLLFHYYDKDFNNEADTPDNFQSRRPNTSFCFLDIRSPGLGDTAMYLCATSRERIQVAGETQYFGPGTRLLVL.

Concerning this clone itself: The same CDR3 is also encoded by other DNA sequences in this sample. The chain is built from TRBV30 and TRBJ1-2; D possibly corresponds to TRBD1 (5 bases). Trimming cost V 3 bases and J 6 bases, with 11 bases left between them. CDR1 GTSNPN and CDR2 SVGIG come from the germline V gene (reference sequence). CDR3 length equals 12 residues. The CDR3 is CAWSVGGDGYTF. The CDR3, as DNA: TGTGCCTGGAGCGTGGGAGGGGATGGCTACACCTTC.

The V call is TRBV27, the J call TRBJ2-7; 11 bases fit TRBD2. The CDR3 runs 15 residues. J was trimmed by 5 bases and V by 3 bases; bases with no gene match: 6. Germline V lookup: CDR1 MNHEY, CDR2 SMNVEV (reference sequence). CDR3 loop: CASSFSTSGGNEQYF. The CDR3 region has the DNA TGTGCCAGCAGTTTTTCTACTAGCGGGGGAAACGAGCAGTACTTC.

The CDR3 nucleotides read TGTGCCAGCAGCCAAGCCCCCGGAGCAAGCTATGGCTACACCTTC. Translated: CASSQAPGASYGYTF. The chain couples TRBV3-1 (or the pseudogene TRBV3-2) to TRBJ1-2; D unclear. The CDR3 length is 15 residues. Looked up from germline, CDR1 is LGHDT and CDR2 is YNNKEL (reference sequence). V was trimmed by 1 base and J by 4 bases, leaving 13 bases between them.

The V call is TRBV30, the J call TRBJ1-2; TRBD1 aligns across 8 bases. Germline V lookup: CDR1 GTSNPN, CDR2 SVGIG (reference sequence). This CDR3 region has 13 residues. With V trimmed by 2 bases and J by 7 bases, 6 bases remained unmatched. The CDR3 DNA reads as TGTGCCTGGAGTCAGCCAGGGGGCTCTGGCTACACCTTC. The encoded protein is CAWSQPGGSGYTF.

The rearrangement joins TRBV30 to TRBJ2-2, with 9 bases matching TRBD1. This CDR3 contains 14 residues. Germline CDR1 and CDR2: GTSNPN and SVGIG (reference sequence). The V and J ends lost 5 bases and 2 bases, in that order; junction bases with no gene match: 3. The CDR3 DNA is TGTGCCTGGGAACAGGGGGCAAACACCGGGGAGCTGTTTTTT. It encodes CAWEQGANTGELFF.

This rearrangement joins TRBV12-2 to TRBJ1-5; TRBD1 is the table's D call, not checked against the DNA. TRBV12-2 has pseudogene status. This CDR3 has 15 residues. The chain's CDR3 is CASRPTGASNQPQHF. In DNA, the CDR3 is TGTGCAAGTCGTCCGACAGGAGCCAGCAATCAGCCCCAGCATTTT.

The sample holds a few counts of this clone. This chain connects TRBV5-4 to TRBJ1-2; D might be TRBD1 (6 bases). Germline values: CDR1 SGHNT, CDR2 YYREEE (reference sequence). V lost 4 bases and J 10 bases, leaving 20 bases between the germline ends. The CDR3 totals 14 residues. CDR3 in DNA: TGTGCCAGCAGCACACGTAACAGGGATGGGGACTACACCTTC. Translating gives CASSTRNRDGDYTF.

The V gene is TRBV28, the J gene TRBJ1-2; 9 bases are shared with TRBD1. V was clipped by 6 bases and J by 4 bases; unmatched bases: 3. This CDR3 is 13 amino acids long. CDR1 is MDHEN and CDR2 is SYDVKM in the germline V gene. For the CDR3, the DNA is TGTGCCAGCAGGACGGACAGGGGCTATGGCTACACCTTC. Encoded protein: CASRTDRGYGYTF.

Comment on this clone: One junction end does not reproduce the germline sequence, and a read error may be involved. CDR3 loop: CASSPMTGSGNTIYF. The DNA for the CDR3 is TGTGCTAGCAGCCCAATGACAGGCTCTGGAAACACCATATATTTT. This chain joins TRBV7-7 and TRBJ1-3; D perhaps matches TRBD1 (6 bases). Germline V lookup: CDR1 SSHAT, CDR2 FNYEAQ (reference sequence). The CDR3 is 15 amino acids.

The chain recombines TRBV28 with TRBJ1-1, with D possibly TRBD1 on 5 matching bases. CDR1 is MDHEN, CDR2 SYDVKM, per germline. The V end was cut by 7 bases, the J end by 9 bases, with 18 bases between. The CDR3 sequence is 13 residues long. CDR3 coding DNA: TGTGCCAGCATTTTGACTCAGGGTACAAAAGCTTTCTTT. It encodes CASILTQGTKAFF.

This chain connects TRBV19 to TRBJ2-7, with D maybe TRBD1 (6 bases). Germline CDR1 is LNHDA and CDR2 is SQIVND (reference sequence). The V end lost 5 bases, the J end lost 3 bases, and 11 bases lay between the germline ends. This CDR3 region has 13 residues. The CDR3 coding sequence is TGTGCCAGTAGTTTGACAGGAAACTACGAGCAGTACTTC. Protein product: CASSLTGNYEQYF.

The chain combines TRBV5-1 with TRBJ2-1, with 11 bases that match TRBD2. In germline, CDR1 is SGHRS, CDR2 YFSETQ. The CDR3 consists of 15 residues. With V trimmed by 5 bases and J by 5 bases, 6 bases remained unmatched. The CDR3 spells CASRGRLAGHNEQFF. In nucleotides, the CDR3 is TGCGCCAGCAGAGGTCGACTAGCGGGACACAATGAGCAGTTCTTC.

This clone was found a few times. This chain joins TRBV5-5 and TRBJ1-3; D call uncertain. In germline, CDR1 is SGHKS, CDR2 YYEKEE (reference sequence). The CDR3 runs 14 residues. Trimming took 2 bases from V and 0 from J, leaving 6 bases between them. The CDR3 DNA reads TGTGCCAGCAGCTTACGAGACTCTGGAAACACCATATATTTT. Its protein is CASSLRDSGNTIYF. Looking up the rest from reference TRBV5-5 and TRBJ1-3 gives the full variable domain: DAGVTQSPTHLIKTRGQQVTLRCSPISGHKSVSWYQQVLGQGPQFIFQYYEKEERGRGNFPDRFSARQFPNYSSELNVNALLLGDSALYLCASSLRDSGNTIYFGEGSWLTVV.

The rearrangement joins TRBV7-9 to TRBJ2-2, with 7 bases identical to TRBD1. Germline lookup yields CDR1 SEHNR and CDR2 FQNEAQ (reference sequence). With 5 bases clipped from V and 4 bases from J, the junction kept 13 bases outside the gene matches. This CDR3 has 17 amino acids. DNA for the CDR3: TGTGCCAGCAGCCCAGGGATAGGGGGCCTCAGCACCGGGGAGCTGTTTTTT. It codes for CASSPGIGGLSTGELFF.

The rearrangement joins TRBV29-1 to TRBJ2-7; TRBD1 matches at 7 bases. J was trimmed by 3 bases and V by 5 bases; bases with no gene match: 7. The CDR3 runs 13 residues. Germline V lookup: CDR1 SQVTM, CDR2 ANQGSEA. CDR3 region: CSVWLSGGYEQYF. The CDR3 DNA sequence: TGCAGCGTTTGGTTGTCAGGGGGCTACGAGCAGTACTTC.

V usage is TRBV7-9 and J usage is TRBJ2-2, with D perhaps matching TRBD2 (5 bases). The CDR3 contains 12 residues. From germline, CDR1 is SEHNR and CDR2 FQNEAQ (reference sequence). Trimming shortened V by 5 bases and J by 6 bases, and 7 bases separated the two germline ends. DNA of the CDR3: TGTGCCAGCAGCCAGAGGGCCGGGGAGCTGTTTTTT. Translation gives CASSQRAGELFF.

The chain is built from TRBV19 and TRBJ1-5, with D possibly matching TRBD1 (6 bases). The V end was cut by 5 bases, the J end by 6 bases, with 17 bases between. Germline lookup yields CDR1 LNHDA and CDR2 SQIVND (reference sequence). CDR3 length: 15 residues. CDR3 sequence: CASSPRGGTSQPQHF. CDR3 sequence (DNA): TGTGCCAGTAGTCCCCGAGGGGGTACCAGTCAGCCCCAGCATTTT.

Note on this clone: Other DNA sequences of this sample code for an identical CDR3. V usage is TRBV20-1 and J usage is TRBJ1-2; no definite D call. The germline V gene encodes CDR1 DFQATT and CDR2 SNEGSKA (reference sequence). V lost 3 bases and J lost 2, with 4 bases in between. The CDR3 contains 11 residues. The CDR3 bases are TGCAGTGCTAGGAGAAACTATGGCTACACCTTC. Amino acids: CSARRNYGYTF.

The gene calls are TRBV3-1 (or the pseudogene TRBV3-2) and TRBJ2-7; D ambiguous. V was clipped by 3 bases and J by 0 bases, with 9 bases between them. The CDR3 spans 14 residues. Germline V gene data show CDR1 as LGHDT and CDR2 as YNNKEL (reference sequence). CDR3 in amino acids: CASSHSEYSYEQYF. For the CDR3, the DNA is TGTGCCAGCAGCCACAGTGAATACTCCTACGAGCAGTACTTC.

The chain recombines TRBV30 with TRBJ2-7, with D maybe TRBD1 (6 bases). V lost 5 bases to trimming and J lost 5 bases, with 31 bases between them. Germline V gene data show CDR1 as GTSNPN and CDR2 as SVGIG (reference sequence). This CDR3 is 18 amino acids long. In nucleotides, the CDR3 is TGTGCCTGGGCACCCTGGGACACAGTTAGGCCCCATGACAACGAGCAGTACTTC. This gives the protein CAWAPWDTVRPHDNEQYF.

This rearrangement joins TRBV19 to TRBJ2-5; the D gene is possibly TRBD2 (6 bases). V was pared by 3 bases and J by 1 base, with 12 bases between. Germline V gene data show CDR1 as LNHDA and CDR2 as SQIVND (reference sequence). The length of the CDR3 is 15 residues. CDR3 protein: CASSIYPGGQETQYF. The CDR3 nucleotides read TGTGCCAGTAGTATCTACCCCGGGGGCCAAGAGACCCAGTACTTC.

The V and J genes are TRBV28 and TRBJ2-3; the D gene is possibly TRBD2 (5 bases). The germline gives CDR1 MDHEN, CDR2 SYDVKM. Trimming removed 3 bases from V and 2 bases from J, with 6 bases in between. CDR3 size: 13 residues. The CDR3 loop reads CASSLTNTDTQYF. In nucleotides, the CDR3 is TGTGCCAGCAGTTTGACTAACACAGATACGCAGTATTTT.

This clone turned up a few times. This chain connects TRBV19 to TRBJ1-2, with D unresolved. Germline-derived CDR1 and CDR2 are LNHDA and SQIVND (reference sequence). The CDR3 sequence is 14 residues long. With 1 base removed from V and 5 bases from J, the gap between germline ends came to 11 bases. The CDR3 sequence is CASSIGEGRYGYTF. CDR3 DNA: TGTGCCAGTAGTATAGGGGAGGGAAGGTATGGCTACACCTTC.

The rearrangement links TRBV15 to TRBJ1-5; tentative D call: TRBD1 (6 bases). Germline-derived CDR1 and CDR2 are LNHNV and YYDKDF (reference sequence). This CDR3 has 17 amino acids. Between the trimmed V and J ends, which lost 1 base and 0 bases, there was a span of 13 bases. Here the CDR3 DNA reads TGTGCCACCAGCAGAGCGCGGCAGGGGCGTAGCAATCAGCCCCAGCATTTT. It yields the protein CATSRARQGRSNQPQHF.

The rearrangement uses TRBV7-2 and TRBJ2-1, with D maybe TRBD2 (5 bases). The CDR3 totals 16 residues. Trimming shortened V by 6 bases and J by 4 bases, and 19 bases separated the two germline ends. Germline CDR1 SGHTA, CDR2 FQGNSA. CDR3 loop: CASRKSSGVGYNEQFF. The CDR3 DNA sequence: TGTGCCAGCAGGAAAAGCTCCGGGGTTGGGTACAATGAGCAGTTCTTC.